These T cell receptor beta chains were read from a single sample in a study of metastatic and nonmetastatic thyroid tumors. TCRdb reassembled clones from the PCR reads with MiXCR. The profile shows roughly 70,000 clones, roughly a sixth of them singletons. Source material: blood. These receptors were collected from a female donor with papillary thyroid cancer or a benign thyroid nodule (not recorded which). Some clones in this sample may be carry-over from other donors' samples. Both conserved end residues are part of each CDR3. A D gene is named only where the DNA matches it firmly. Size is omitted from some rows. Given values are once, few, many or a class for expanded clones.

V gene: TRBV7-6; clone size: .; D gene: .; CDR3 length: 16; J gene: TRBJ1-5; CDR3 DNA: TGTGCCAGCAGCATCGGGGGGGAAGGGGCCCATCAGCCCCAGCATTTT; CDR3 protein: CASSIGGEGAHQPQHF
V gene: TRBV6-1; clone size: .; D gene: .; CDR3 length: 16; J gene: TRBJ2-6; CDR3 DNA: TGTGCCAGCAGTGACTCGGACGCTCTGGGGGCCAACGTCCTGACTTTC; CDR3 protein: CASSDSDALGANVLTF
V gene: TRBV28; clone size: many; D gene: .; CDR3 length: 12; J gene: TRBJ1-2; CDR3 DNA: TGTGCCAGCCGGACACCTAACTATGGCTACACCTTC; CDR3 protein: CASRTPNYGYTF
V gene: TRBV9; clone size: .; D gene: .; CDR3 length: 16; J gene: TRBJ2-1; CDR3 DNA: TGTGCCAGCAGCCCTGGAGGGGGGGGTTCCTACAATGAGCAGTTCTTC; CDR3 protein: CASSPGGGGSYNEQFF
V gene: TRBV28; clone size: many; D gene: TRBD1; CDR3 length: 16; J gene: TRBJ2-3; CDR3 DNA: TGTGCCAGCGTCCCCCCGACAGGGGGTGTCGCAGATACGCAGTATTTT; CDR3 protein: CASVPPTGGVADTQYF
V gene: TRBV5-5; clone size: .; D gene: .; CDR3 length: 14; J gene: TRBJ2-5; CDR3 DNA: TGTGCCAGCACCCTCCTCCCGGTAGAAGAGACCCAGTACTTC; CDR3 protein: CASTLLPVEETQYF
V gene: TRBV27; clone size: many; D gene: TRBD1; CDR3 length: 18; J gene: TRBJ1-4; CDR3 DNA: TGTGCCAGCAGAGGGGACAGGGGGTTCCCAGGTGGTAATGAAAAACTGTTTTTT; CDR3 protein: CASRGDRGFPGGNEKLFF
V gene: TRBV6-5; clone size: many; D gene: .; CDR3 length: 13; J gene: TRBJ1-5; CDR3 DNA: TGTGCCAGCAGTTACGAGGGAGGTCAGCCCCAGCATTTT; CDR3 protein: CASSYEGGQPQHF
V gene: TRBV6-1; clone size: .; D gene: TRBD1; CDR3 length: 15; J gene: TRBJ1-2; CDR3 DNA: TGTGCCAGCAGTCCCGGCCCTGGACAGGTTGGTGGCTACACCTTC; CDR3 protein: CASSPGPGQVGGYTF
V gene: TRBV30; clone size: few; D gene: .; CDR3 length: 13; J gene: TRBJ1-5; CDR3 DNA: TGTGCCTGGAGTGGGACAGTTAATCAGCCCCAGCATTTT; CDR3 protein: CAWSGTVNQPQHF
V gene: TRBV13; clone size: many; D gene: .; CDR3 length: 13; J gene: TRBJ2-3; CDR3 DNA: TGTGCCAGCAGCCCCACTGAGAGAGATACGCAGTATTTT; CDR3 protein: CASSPTERDTQYF